Each of the 25 T cell receptor beta chains below was sequenced from the same sample in a study of long-term antiretroviral therapy in people with HIV. They ran version v3.0 of the immunoSEQ assay at survey level. Clones were read by immunoSEQ multiplex PCR, and TCRdb kept only the in-frame ones, dropping some. This repertoire shows about 28,000 clones, about nine tenths found once; its top ten account for 7% to 9.5%. The sample in question was unsorted PBMCs, obtained 3.2 years before starting antiretroviral therapy. The source of these receptors is a man aged 45-60 years with HIV.

The gene calls are TRBV27 and TRBJ2-7; unclear D gene. Germline CDR1 is MNHEY and CDR2 is SMNVEV (reference sequence). This CDR3 has 14 residues. The V end lost 5 bases, the J end lost 1 base, and 12 bases lay between the germline ends. In nucleotides, the CDR3 is TGTGCCAGCAGTGCAAGACGGTTTTCCTACGAGCAGTACTTC. Protein sequence: CASSARRFSYEQYF.

The genes are TRBV4-1 and TRBJ1-3; weak D call: TRBD1 (6 bases). The CDR3 extends over 14 amino acids. The germline CDR1 and CDR2 sequences are MGHRA and YSYEKL. V lost 0 bases and J 7 bases, leaving 10 bases between the germline ends. CDR3 loop: CASSQEVQGNTIYF. The DNA of the CDR3 is TGCGCCAGCAGCCAAGAGGTACAGGGTAACACCATATATTTT.

This chain connects TRBV5-1 to TRBJ1-2; D is unresolved. V was shortened by 0 bases and J by 1 base, with 7 bases between the two germline ends. The CDR3 loop spans 14 amino acids. The V gene's germline CDR1 is SGHRS and CDR2 YFSETQ. The CDR3 reads CASSLDRYNYGYTF. The CDR3 coding sequence is TGCGCCAGCAGCTTGGACAGATATAACTATGGCTACACCTTC.

This clone turned up a few times. This sequence joins TRBV7-9 and TRBJ1-1; TRBD1 might be the D (5 bases). This CDR3 has 14 amino acids. Germline CDR1 is SEHNR and CDR2 is FQNEAQ (reference sequence). V shed 6 bases and J shed 2 bases, with 13 bases lying between them. CDR3 DNA sequence: TGTGCCAGCAGGAACGACGGGGCAAACACTGAAGCTTTCTTT. It specifies CASRNDGANTEAFF.

This rearrangement joins TRBV4-3 to TRBJ2-2; TRBD1 aligns across 11 bases. The CDR3 spans 18 residues. J was trimmed by 3 bases and V by 3 bases; bases with no gene match: 9. Germline V gives CDR1 LGHNA, CDR2 YSLEER. Here the CDR3 reads CASSQRTAGQGDTGELFF. The CDR3, as DNA: TGCGCCAGCAGCCAGAGGACCGCGGGACAGGGGGACACCGGGGAGCTGTTTTTT.

The chain combines TRBV28 with TRBJ2-7; 8 bases are shared with TRBD1. The CDR3 extends over 13 amino acids. V trimming: 2 bases; J trimming: 6 bases; junction bases outside the gene matches: 3. Per germline, CDR1 MDHEN and CDR2 SYDVKM. CDR3 DNA sequence: TGTGCCAGCAGTTTACCAGGGGGCTCCGAGCAGTACTTC. The encoded protein is CASSLPGGSEQYF.

The chain is built from TRBV25-1 and TRBJ2-2; D is perhaps TRBD1 (6 bases). Germline CDR1 and CDR2: MGHDK and SYGVNS. V gave up 1 base and J gave up 0 bases, with 12 bases separating them. This CDR3 has 17 residues. The CDR3 sequence: CASSELAGVSNTGELFF. CDR3 DNA: TGTGCCAGCAGTGAATTGGCAGGGGTATCGAACACCGGGGAGCTGTTTTTT.

This chain connects TRBV7-8 to TRBJ2-7; perhaps TRBD2 as D (6 bases). The V end lost 5 bases, the J end lost 6 bases, and 14 bases lay between the germline ends. CDR1 is SGHVS and CDR2 is FQNEAQ in the germline V gene. The CDR3 loop spans 13 amino acids. CDR3 protein: CASSPQTSTEQYF. DNA for the CDR3: TGTGCCAGCAGCCCCCAGACTAGTACCGAGCAGTACTTC.

The chain couples TRBV5-5 to TRBJ2-5; D not resolved. CDR3 size: 14 residues. CDR1 and CDR2 (germline): SGHKS, YYEKEE (reference sequence). Trimming left V 0 bases short and J 0 bases short, with 6 bases between. CDR3 coding DNA: TGTGCCAGCAGCTTGGTCCCAGACCAAGAGACCCAGTACTTC. Translated, it gives CASSLVPDQETQYF.

This clone was seen only a few times. The chain joins TRBV28 to TRBJ1-3; D unclear. The germline gives CDR1 MDHEN, CDR2 SYDVKM. The germline V and J ends were trimmed by 4 bases and 1 base, with 11 bases remaining between them. This CDR3 spans 15 amino acids. CDR3 region: CASSSIPQSGNTIYF. The CDR3 nucleotides read TGTGCCAGCAGTTCAATCCCTCAGTCTGGAAACACCATATATTTT. Drawing the rest from reference TRBV28 and TRBJ1-3, the complete variable domain is DVKVTQSSRYLVKRTGEKVFLECVQDMDHENMFWYRQDPGLGLRLIYFSYDVKMKEKGDIPEGYSVSREKKERFSLILESASTNQTSMYLCASSSIPQSGNTIYFGEGSWLTVV.

The V call is TRBV28, the J call TRBJ1-2; D remains ambiguous. The V end was cut by 2 bases, the J end by 4 bases, with 8 bases between. CDR1 is MDHEN and CDR2 is SYDVKM in the germline V gene. CDR3 length equals 13 residues. Here the CDR3 reads CASSLGSGYGYTF. The CDR3 nucleotides read TGTGCCAGCAGTTTAGGCAGTGGCTATGGCTACACCTTC.

The V call is TRBV6-6, the J call TRBJ1-1; no definite D call. This CDR3 comprises 11 residues. Trimming pared 6 bases from V and 4 bases from J, leaving 6 bases between. Germline lookup yields CDR1 MNHNY and CDR2 SVGAGI (reference sequence). This CDR3 is CASRMGTEAFF. Here the CDR3 DNA reads TGTGCCAGCAGGATGGGCACTGAAGCTTTCTTT.

This chain links TRBV6-4 with TRBJ1-2; D not certain. Germline values: CDR1 MRHNA, CDR2 SNTAGT. V was pared by 0 bases and J by 8 bases, with 13 bases between. There are 14 residues in the CDR3. The CDR3 here is CASSDSVRSYGYTF. As DNA, the CDR3 is TGTGCCAGCAGTGACTCGGTCCGCTCCTACGGCTACACCTTC.

V is TRBV19 and J is TRBJ2-7, with D tentatively TRBD2 (7 bases). V lost 5 bases, J lost 2 bases, and 16 bases lay in between. The CDR3 runs to 15 residues. In germline, CDR1 is LNHDA, CDR2 SQIVND (reference sequence). The DNA for the CDR3 is TGTGCCAGTAGTTTTGGGGGGGCCGCAACCTACGAGCAGTACTTC. Translated: CASSFGGAATYEQYF.

This clone has just one count. The rearrangement joins TRBV11-2 to TRBJ2-5; 12 bases match TRBD2. The CDR3 is 17 amino acids. The V segment lost 1 base and the J segment 5 bases; nucleotides outside the gene matches: 8. Per the germline V gene, CDR1 is SGHAT and CDR2 is FQNNGV. This chain's CDR3 is CASSLAVASGGAETQYF. Here the CDR3 DNA reads TGTGCCAGCAGCTTAGCAGTAGCTAGCGGGGGGGCCGAGACCCAGTACTTC.

This clone was counted a single time. This rearrangement joins TRBV5-4 to TRBJ2-2; a weak D match, TRBD2 (6 bases). Germline values: CDR1 SGHNT, CDR2 YYREEE (reference sequence). There are 15 residues in the CDR3. Trimming left V 3 bases short and J 0 bases short, with 9 bases between. CDR3 DNA sequence: TGTGCCAGCAGCTACGGGAGCACGAACACCGGGGAGCTGTTTTTT. Its protein product is CASSYGSTNTGELFF. The full variable domain, with the rest looked up from reference TRBV5-4 and TRBJ2-2, is ETGVTQSPTHLIKTRGQQVTLRCSSQSGHNTVSWYQQALGQGPQFIFQYYREEENGRGNFPPRFSGLQFPNYSSELNVNALELDDSALYLCASSYGSTNTGELFFGEGSRLTVL.

This chain connects TRBV5-1 to TRBJ1-1; D is possibly TRBD1 (5 bases). The CDR3 extends over 15 amino acids. Germline loops: CDR1 SGHRS, CDR2 YFSETQ. V lost 4 bases and J lost 3, with 16 bases in between. The CDR3 DNA reads as TGCGCCAGCAGCACTTCAGGGAGGGGAGACACTGAAGCTTTCTTT. This codes for CASSTSGRGDTEAFF.

This clone came up once. This chain joins TRBV2 and TRBJ2-5, with a tentative D call TRBD2 (5 bases). The V and J ends lost 6 bases and 5 bases respectively, with 10 bases between them. The CDR3 runs to 12 residues. The germline gives CDR1 SNHLY, CDR2 FYNNEI. The CDR3 loop is CASSGVWETQYF. Written as DNA, the CDR3 is TGTGCCAGCAGCGGGGTTTGGGAGACCCAGTACTTC.

This chain joins TRBV7-9 and TRBJ2-5; weak D call: TRBD1 (6 bases). From germline, CDR1 is SEHNR and CDR2 FQNEAQ (reference sequence). With 5 bases removed from V and 3 bases from J, the gap between germline ends came to 13 bases. The CDR3 length is 14 residues. The CDR3 region is CASSPGQLKETQYF. CDR3 DNA: TGTGCCAGCAGCCCCGGACAGCTAAAAGAGACCCAGTACTTC. Complete variable domain (other parts from reference TRBV7-9 and TRBJ2-5): DTGVSQNPRHKITKRGQNVTFRCDPISEHNRLYWYRQTLGQGPEFLTYFQNEAQLEKSRLLSDRFSAERPKGSFSTLEIQRTEQGDSAMYLCASSPGQLKETQYFGPGTRLLVL.

This rearrangement joins TRBV9 to TRBJ2-7; 10 bases are a match to TRBD1. Per germline, CDR1 SGDLS and CDR2 YYNGEE. V dropped 1 base and J dropped 2; count of bases not matched to a gene: 6. The CDR3 totals 16 residues. The CDR3 region is CASSVLGQGLPYEQYF. In DNA form, the CDR3 reads TGTGCCAGCAGCGTATTGGGACAGGGGTTACCCTACGAGCAGTACTTC.

The chain uses TRBV27 and TRBJ2-1; the D gene is possibly TRBD1 (6 bases). The CDR3 is 17 residues long. V gave up 5 bases and J gave up 6 bases, with 23 bases separating them. CDR1 and CDR2 (germline): MNHEY, SMNVEV (reference sequence). The CDR3 region is CASSLRRTEMAANEQFF. The CDR3 nucleotides are TGTGCCAGCAGTCTGCGCCGGACAGAGATGGCCGCCAATGAGCAGTTCTTC.

This chain joins TRBV30 and TRBJ2-5; 7 bases match TRBD2. The CDR3 extends over 15 amino acids. Germline V lookup: CDR1 GTSNPN, CDR2 SVGIG (reference sequence). V shed 0 bases, J shed 4 bases, and the junction held 8 bases outside the gene matches. The DNA of the CDR3 is TGTGCCTGGAGTGTATGGGCGGCGGGAGCAGAGACCCAGTACTTC. It translates to CAWSVWAAGAETQYF.

The J gene is TRBJ1-5, the V gene TRBV15; D may be TRBD1 (5 bases). The CDR3 is 16 residues long. Germline V lookup: CDR1 LNHNV, CDR2 YYDKDF (reference sequence). Trimming took 1 base from V and 2 from J, leaving 12 bases between them. The DNA for the CDR3 is TGTGCCACCAGCAGAGCCGGGGGGGAAGGCAATCAGCCCCAGCATTTT. Translating it yields CATSRAGGEGNQPQHF.

This chain joins TRBV19 and TRBJ1-5; D possibly corresponds to TRBD1 (6 bases). This CDR3 region has 17 residues. CDR1 is LNHDA and CDR2 is SQIVND in the germline V gene (reference sequence). The V and J ends lost 7 bases and 0 bases respectively, with 19 bases between them. CDR3 protein: CASTRTGGTYSNQPQHF. The CDR3 DNA follows: TGTGCCAGTACCCGGACGGGCGGGACATATAGCAATCAGCCCCAGCATTTT.

This clone was seen a few times. The chain has TRBV7-8 and TRBJ1-5; 8 nucleotides agree with TRBD1. The CDR3 loop spans 16 amino acids. CDR1 is SGHVS, CDR2 FQNEAQ, per germline. Trimming took 2 bases from V and 2 from J; bases not matched to a gene: 5. As DNA, the CDR3 is TGTGCCAGCAGCTTACAGGGGGCCGGTCGCAATCAGCCCCAGCATTTT. It encodes CASSLQGAGRNQPQHF.